This TCR beta chain was profiled in a study of technical replicates of blood from four donors. Data came from immunoSEQ multiplex PCR; TCRdb stores just in-frame clones and leaves some out. The data hold 100,000 or so clones, with approximately 94% observed a single time. In germline, CDR1 is SNHLY, CDR2 FYNNEI. CDR3 length equals 13 residues. Trimming shortened V by 8 bases and J by 5 bases, and 15 bases separated the two germline ends. This clonotype originated in a human donor in good health. V is TRBV2 and J is TRBJ1-2; maybe TRBD1 (6 bases). The sequenced material came from T cells isolated from PBMCs. CDR3 region: CASENREKYGYTF. The CDR3 DNA reads TGTGCCAGCGAGAACAGGGAGAAGTATGGCTACACCTTC.